The sequence of this TCR beta chain was determined in a study of CD8+ T cells in alopecia areata. Looking at the study overall: After 6 to 18 months of tofacitinib, follow-up continued 6 months off drug. Findings of the study overall: Mouse data revealed clearer TCR sharing than patient data did, a gap possibly tied to HLA.

This CDR3 contains 12 residues. V gave up 4 bases and J gave up 5 bases, with 9 bases separating them. CDR1 is SGHNT, CDR2 YYREEE, per germline (reference sequence). Following extraction, RNA underwent reverse transcription to cDNA, which served as the sequencing template. Measured with immunoSEQ multiplex PCR; TCRdb has only the in-frame clones, and not every one. The sample yields about 91,000 clones, roughly 47% seen once. This clone has a handful of counts. Its antigen is still unknown. This chain uses TRBV5-4 with TRBJ2-5; D is ambiguous. The sequence was obtained from a human donor with alopecia areata. The specimen sequenced was CD4+ T cells sorted from blood. CDR3 sequence (DNA): TGTGCCAGCAGCGCCTATGGGGAGACCCAGTACTTC. Its translation: CASSAYGETQYF.